The clone carrying this T cell receptor (beta chain) has ten or more counts. The germline V gene has CDR1 MNHEY and CDR2 SVGAGI. This CDR3 region has 15 residues. The ends lost 4 bases at V and 4 bases at J; junction bases unmatched: 7. The TCR beta CDR3 regions underwent amplification from RNA transcripts. The first-round RT-PCR employed HTBI primers together with the Qiagen OneStep RT-PCR kit. A multiplex PCR was then performed as the second round. TCRdb re-derived calls from the multiplex PCR reads in MiXCR, one entry per CDR3 protein. The repertoire has roughly 300,000 distinct CDR3 sequences, roughly 17% of them found once; the top ten carry 12%. These data are taken from a study of Graves' ophthalmopathy and Graves' hyperthyroidism.

The sequencing sample was made of peripheral blood. The chain combines TRBV6-5 with TRBJ2-7, with TRBD2 identical over 10 bases. This TCR was sampled from an adult man with Graves' ophthalmopathy. The DNA of the CDR3 is TGTGCCAGCAGTTGGGGATCTAGCGGGAGTTACGAGCAGTACTTC. Amino acids: CASSWGSSGSYEQYF.